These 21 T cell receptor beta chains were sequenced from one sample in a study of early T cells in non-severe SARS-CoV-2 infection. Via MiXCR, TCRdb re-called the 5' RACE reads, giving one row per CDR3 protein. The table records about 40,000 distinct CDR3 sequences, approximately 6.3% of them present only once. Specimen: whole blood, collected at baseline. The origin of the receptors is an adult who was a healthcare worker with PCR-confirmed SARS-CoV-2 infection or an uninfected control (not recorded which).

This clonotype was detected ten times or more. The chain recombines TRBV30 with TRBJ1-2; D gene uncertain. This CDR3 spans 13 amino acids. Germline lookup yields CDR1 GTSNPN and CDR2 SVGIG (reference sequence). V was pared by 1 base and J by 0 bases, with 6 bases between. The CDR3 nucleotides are TGTGCCTGGAGTGGAGGGTCTAACTATGGCTACACCTTC. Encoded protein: CAWSGGSNYGYTF.

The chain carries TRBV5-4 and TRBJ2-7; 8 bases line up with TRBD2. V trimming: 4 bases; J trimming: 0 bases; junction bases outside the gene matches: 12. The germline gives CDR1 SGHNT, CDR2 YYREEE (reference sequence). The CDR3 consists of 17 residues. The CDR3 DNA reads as TGTGCCAGCAGCCGGAGAAGCGGGGGCCCTAGCTCCTACGAGCAGTACTTC. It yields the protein CASSRRSGGPSSYEQYF.

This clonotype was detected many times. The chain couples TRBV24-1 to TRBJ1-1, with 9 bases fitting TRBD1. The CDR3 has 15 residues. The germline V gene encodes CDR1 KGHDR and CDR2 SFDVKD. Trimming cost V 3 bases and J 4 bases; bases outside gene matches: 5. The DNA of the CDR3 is TGTGCCACCAGTGATACGACAGGGGGTAGCACTGAAGCTTTCTTT. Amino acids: CATSDTTGGSTEAFF.

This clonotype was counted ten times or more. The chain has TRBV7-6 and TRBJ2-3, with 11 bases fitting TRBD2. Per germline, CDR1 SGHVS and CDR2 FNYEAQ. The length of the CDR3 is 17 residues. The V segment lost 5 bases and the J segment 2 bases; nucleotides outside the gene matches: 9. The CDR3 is CASSPHLAGGSTDTQYF. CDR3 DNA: TGTGCCAGCAGCCCCCATCTAGCGGGGGGCTCCACAGATACGCAGTATTTT.

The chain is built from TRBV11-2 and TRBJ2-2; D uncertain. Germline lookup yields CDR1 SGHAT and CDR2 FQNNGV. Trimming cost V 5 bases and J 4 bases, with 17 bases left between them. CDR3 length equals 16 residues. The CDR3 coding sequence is TGTGCCAGCAGCATCGTGGGAAACCTATTCACCGGGGAGCTGTTTTTT. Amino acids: CASSIVGNLFTGELFF. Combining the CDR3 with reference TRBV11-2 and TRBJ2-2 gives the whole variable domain EAGVAQSPRYKIIEKRQSVAFWCNPISGHATLYWYQQILGQGPKLLIQFQNNGVVDDSQLPKDRFSAERLKGVDSTLKIQPAKLEDSAVYLCASSIVGNLFTGELFFGEGSRLTVL.

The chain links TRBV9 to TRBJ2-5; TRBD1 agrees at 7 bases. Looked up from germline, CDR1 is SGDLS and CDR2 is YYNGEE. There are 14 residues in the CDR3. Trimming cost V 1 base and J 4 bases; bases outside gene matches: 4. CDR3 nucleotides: TGTGCCAGCAGCGTAACAGGGGAACTAGAGACCCAGTACTTC. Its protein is CASSVTGELETQYF.

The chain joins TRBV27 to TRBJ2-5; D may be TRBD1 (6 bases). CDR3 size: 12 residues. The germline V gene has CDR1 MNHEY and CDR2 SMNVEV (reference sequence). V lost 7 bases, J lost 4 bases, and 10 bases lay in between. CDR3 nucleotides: TGTGCCAGCATAGGCAGGGGAGAGACCCAGTACTTC. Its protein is CASIGRGETQYF.

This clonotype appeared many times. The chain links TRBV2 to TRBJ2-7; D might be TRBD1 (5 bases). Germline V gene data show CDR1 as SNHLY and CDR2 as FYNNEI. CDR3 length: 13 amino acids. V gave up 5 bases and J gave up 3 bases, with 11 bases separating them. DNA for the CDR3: TGTGCCAGCAGTCAATGGACATTCTACGAGCAGTACTTC. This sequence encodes CASSQWTFYEQYF.

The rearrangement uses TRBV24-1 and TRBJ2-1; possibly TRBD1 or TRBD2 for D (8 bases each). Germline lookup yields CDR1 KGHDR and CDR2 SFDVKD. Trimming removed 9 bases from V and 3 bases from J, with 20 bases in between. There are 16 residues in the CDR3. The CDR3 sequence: CATPGRGQEYYNEQFF. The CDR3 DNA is TGTGCCACCCCCGGGAGGGGACAGGAATACTACAATGAGCAGTTCTTC.

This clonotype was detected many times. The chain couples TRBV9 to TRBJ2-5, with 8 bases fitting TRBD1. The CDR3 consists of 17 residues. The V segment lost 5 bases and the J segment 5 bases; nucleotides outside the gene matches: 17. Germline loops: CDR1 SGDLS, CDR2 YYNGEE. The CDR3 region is CASRAIRGQEEGETQYF. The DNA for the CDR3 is TGTGCCAGCAGAGCTATAAGGGGACAGGAAGAGGGGGAGACCCAGTACTTC.

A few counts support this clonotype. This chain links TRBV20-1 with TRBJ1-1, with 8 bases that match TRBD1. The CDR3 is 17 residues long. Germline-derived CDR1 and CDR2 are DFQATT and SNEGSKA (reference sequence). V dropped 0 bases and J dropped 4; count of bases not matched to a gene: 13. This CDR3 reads CSARDEQGGPGGTEAFF. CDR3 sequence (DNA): TGCAGTGCTAGAGATGAACAGGGGGGACCCGGAGGCACTGAAGCTTTCTTT.

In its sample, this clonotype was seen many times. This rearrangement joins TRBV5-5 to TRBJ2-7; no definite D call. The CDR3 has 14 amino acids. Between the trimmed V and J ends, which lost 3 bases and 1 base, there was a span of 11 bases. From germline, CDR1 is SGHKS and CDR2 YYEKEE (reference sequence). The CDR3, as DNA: TGTGCCAGCAGCTCGGTTCCGGGTTCCTACGAGCAGTACTTC. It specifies CASSSVPGSYEQYF.

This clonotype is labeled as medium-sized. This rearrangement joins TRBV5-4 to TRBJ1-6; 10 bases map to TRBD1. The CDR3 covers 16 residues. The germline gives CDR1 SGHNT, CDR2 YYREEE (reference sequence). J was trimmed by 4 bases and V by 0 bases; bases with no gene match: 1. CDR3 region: CASSLAGQGYNSPLHF. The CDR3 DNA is TGTGCCAGCAGCTTGGCGGGACAGGGGTATAATTCACCCCTCCACTTT.

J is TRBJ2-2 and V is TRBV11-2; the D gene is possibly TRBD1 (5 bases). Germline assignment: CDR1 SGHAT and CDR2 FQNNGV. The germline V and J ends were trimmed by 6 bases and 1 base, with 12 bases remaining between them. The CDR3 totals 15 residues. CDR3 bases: TGTGCCAGCAGATCCCACAGGAAGAACACCGGGGAGCTGTTTTTT. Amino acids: CASRSHRKNTGELFF.

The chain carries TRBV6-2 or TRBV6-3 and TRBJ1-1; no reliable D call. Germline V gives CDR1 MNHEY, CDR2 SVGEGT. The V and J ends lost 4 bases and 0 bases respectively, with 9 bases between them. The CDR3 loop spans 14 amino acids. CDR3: CASSSTTVNTEAFF. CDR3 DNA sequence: TGTGCCAGCAGTTCAACCACTGTGAACACTGAAGCTTTCTTT.

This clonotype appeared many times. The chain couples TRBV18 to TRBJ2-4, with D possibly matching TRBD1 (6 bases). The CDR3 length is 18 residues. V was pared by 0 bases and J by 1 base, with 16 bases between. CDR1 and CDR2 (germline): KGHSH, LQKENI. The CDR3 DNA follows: TGTGCCAGCTCACCACCTAGCGCCTACAGGGACGCCAAAAACATTCAGTACTTC. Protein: CASSPPSAYRDAKNIQYF.

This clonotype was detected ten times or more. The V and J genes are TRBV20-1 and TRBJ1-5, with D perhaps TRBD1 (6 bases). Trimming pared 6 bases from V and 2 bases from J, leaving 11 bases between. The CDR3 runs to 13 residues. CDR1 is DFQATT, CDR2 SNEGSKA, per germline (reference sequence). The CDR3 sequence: CSAPTGGNQPQHF. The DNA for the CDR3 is TGCAGTGCGCCGACAGGCGGCAATCAGCCCCAGCATTTT.

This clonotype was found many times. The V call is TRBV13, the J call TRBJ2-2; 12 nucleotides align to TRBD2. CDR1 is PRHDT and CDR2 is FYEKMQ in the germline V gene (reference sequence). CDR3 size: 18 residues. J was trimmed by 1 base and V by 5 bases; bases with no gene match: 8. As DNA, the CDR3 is TGTGCCAGCAGCCTATTGACTAGCGGGGGCCGGAACACCGGGGAGCTGTTTTTT. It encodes CASSLLTSGGRNTGELFF.

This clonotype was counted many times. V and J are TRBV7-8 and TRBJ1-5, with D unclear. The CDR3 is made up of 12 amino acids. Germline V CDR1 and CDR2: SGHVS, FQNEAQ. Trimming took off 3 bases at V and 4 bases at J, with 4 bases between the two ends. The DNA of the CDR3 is TGTGCCAGCAGCTTGACGAATCAGCCCCAGCATTTT. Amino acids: CASSLTNQPQHF.

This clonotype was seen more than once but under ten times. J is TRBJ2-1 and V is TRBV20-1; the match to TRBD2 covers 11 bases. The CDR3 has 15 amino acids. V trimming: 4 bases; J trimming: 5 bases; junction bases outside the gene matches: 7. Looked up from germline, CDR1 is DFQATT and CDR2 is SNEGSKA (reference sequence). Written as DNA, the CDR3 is TGCAGTGCTACCACTAGCGGGGGCCGCAACAATGAGCAGTTCTTC. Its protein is CSATTSGGRNNEQFF.

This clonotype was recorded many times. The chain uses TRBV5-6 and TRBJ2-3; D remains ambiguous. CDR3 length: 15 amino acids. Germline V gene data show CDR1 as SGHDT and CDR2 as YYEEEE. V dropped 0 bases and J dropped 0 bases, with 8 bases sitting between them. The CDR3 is CASSLGVASTDTQYF. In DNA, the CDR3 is TGTGCCAGCAGCTTGGGAGTAGCCAGCACAGATACGCAGTATTTT.